These 26 T cell receptor beta chains originate from one sample sequenced in a study of low-dose radiotherapy and immunotherapy resistance in tumors (dated by TCRdb to the early 2020s). To make first-strand cDNA, Superscript III was used along with a set of TRAV- and TRBV-specific primers so that both the TCRalpha and TCRbeta chains were covered. An approximately 20-cycle PCR with Phusion amplified the TCRs, pairing a constant-region primer with the adapter that was attached to the V primers. TCRdb reprocessed the public reads (quality trimming at Q25 with fastp, clone calling with MiXCR) and kept in-frame beta chains. Rows with one shared CDR3 protein collapse into an entry with the most common genes and DNA. The table for this sample lists approximately 9,000 distinct CDR3 sequences; 60% to 80% of them were counted only once. Approximately 7% of the sample comes from the top ten. Receptors were obtained from a human donor with advanced metastatic prostate, ovarian, gallbladder or colorectal cancer (not recorded which). This table probably holds off-target reads from a library built for another chain.

Only one count was recorded for this clonotype. The V and J genes are TRBV11-2 and TRBJ1-2; a weak D match, TRBD1 (6 bases). Germline V gene sequence: CDR1 SGHAT, CDR2 FQNNGV. The CDR3 extends over 13 amino acids. V shed 5 bases and J shed 3 bases, with 10 bases lying between them. CDR3 sequence: CASSGDIDYGYTF. The DNA for the CDR3 is TGTGCCAGCAGCGGGGACATCGACTATGGCTACACCTTC. Full variable domain (missing parts from reference TRBV11-2 and TRBJ1-2): EAGVAQSPRYKIIEKRQSVAFWCNPISGHATLYWYQQILGQGPKLLIQFQNNGVVDDSQLPKDRFSAERLKGVDSTLKIQPAKLEDSAVYLCASSGDIDYGYTFGSGTRLTVV.

V is TRBV30 and J is TRBJ2-1; TRBD2 might be the D (6 bases). The CDR3 is made up of 13 amino acids. The V gene lost 2 bases and the J gene lost 9 bases, with 14 bases spanning the gap. The germline CDR1 and CDR2 sequences are GTSNPN and SVGIG (reference sequence). The CDR3 DNA sequence: TGTGCCTGGAGTAAAGGGACCGGGGGTGAGCAGTTCTTC. Translation: CAWSKGTGGEQFF.

This chain uses TRBV4-1 with TRBJ2-3, with D unresolved. Looked up from germline, CDR1 is MGHRA and CDR2 is YSYEKL. V was clipped by 0 bases and J by 4 bases, with 14 bases between them. This CDR3 comprises 16 residues. The DNA for the CDR3 is TGCGCCAGCAGCCAAGACTTCGGGCAGTACCCAGATACGCAGTATTTT. It codes for CASSQDFGQYPDTQYF.

The CDR3: CASSPEAMGSYEQYF. For the CDR3, the DNA is TGTGCCAGCAGTCCCGAAGCAATGGGGTCCTACGAGCAGTACTTC. The chain uses TRBV27 and TRBJ2-7, with unresolved D. Germline V gene sequence: CDR1 MNHEY, CDR2 SMNVEV (reference sequence). Trimming stripped 5 bases from V and 1 base from J, with 15 bases between. The CDR3 is made up of 15 amino acids.

V usage is TRBV2 and J usage is TRBJ1-4, with D possibly being TRBD1 (5 bases). V was cut by 6 bases and J by 6 bases, with 11 bases left in between. The CDR3 has 13 residues. Germline V gene data show CDR1 as SNHLY and CDR2 as FYNNEI. CDR3 protein: CASSRDGDEKLFF. The CDR3 nucleotides are TGTGCCAGCAGCAGGGACGGTGATGAAAAACTGTTTTTT.

The rearrangement uses TRBV4-1 and TRBJ2-6; 8 nucleotides line up with TRBD2. Looked up from germline, CDR1 is MGHRA and CDR2 is YSYEKL. The J segment lost 2 bases and the V segment lost 0 bases, leaving 9 bases of the junction unmatched. There are 19 residues in the CDR3. The CDR3 sequence: CASSQDTAAGRAGANVLTF. DNA of the CDR3: TGCGCCAGCAGCCAAGATACCGCGGCCGGGAGGGCTGGGGCCAACGTCCTGACTTTC.

The J gene is TRBJ1-1, the V gene TRBV7-8; D is uncertain. This CDR3 is built from 12 residues. CDR1 is SGHVS and CDR2 is FQNEAQ in the germline V gene. The V end lost 1 base, the J end lost 8 bases, and 8 bases lay between the germline ends. DNA of the CDR3: TGTGCCAGCAGCTTAGGCCCCCAGGAAGCTTTCTTT. Translation gives CASSLGPQEAFF.

This sequence joins TRBV5-1 and TRBJ2-1; a weak D match, TRBD2 (6 bases). V was clipped by 1 base and J by 4 bases, with 15 bases between them. Looked up from germline, CDR1 is SGHRS and CDR2 is YFSETQ. The CDR3 loop spans 16 amino acids. In nucleotides, the CDR3 is TGCGCCAGCAGCTTGTTAACCGGGAGAACGTACAATGAGCAGTTCTTC. It is translated as CASSLLTGRTYNEQFF.

The V gene is TRBV7-6, the J gene TRBJ2-1, with TRBD2 identical over 8 bases. V was clipped by 4 bases and J by 9 bases; unmatched bases: 8. The CDR3 is 14 residues long. Per the germline V gene, CDR1 is SGHVS and CDR2 is FNYEAQ. This chain's CDR3 is CASSSGSGMLEQFF. The CDR3 DNA reads as TGTGCCAGCAGCTCCGGTAGCGGGATGCTTGAGCAGTTCTTC.

The sample holds a few counts of this clonotype. The chain joins TRBV6-5 to TRBJ2-3; TRBD1 matches 9 bases. Germline CDR1 MNHEY, CDR2 SVGAGI. CDR3 length equals 15 residues. Trimming cost V 7 bases and J 1 base; bases outside gene matches: 6. CDR3 sequence reads: CASNSRDRGTDTQYF. The CDR3 DNA reads as TGTGCCAGCAATTCGAGGGACAGGGGCACAGATACGCAGTATTTT.

This chain joins TRBV6-6 and TRBJ2-7; perhaps TRBD2 as D (6 bases). Trimming shortened V by 0 bases and J by 2 bases, and 11 bases separated the two germline ends. The CDR3 sequence is 15 residues long. The V gene's germline CDR1 is MNHNY and CDR2 SVGAGI (reference sequence). The CDR3 reads CASSYSGEAAYEQYF. CDR3 sequence (DNA): TGTGCCAGCAGTTACTCGGGGGAGGCCGCCTACGAGCAGTACTTC.

This clonotype has just a few counts. The rearrangement joins TRBV5-4 to TRBJ2-7; TRBD2 aligns across 12 bases. Per the germline V gene, CDR1 is SGHNT and CDR2 is YYREEE (reference sequence). V dropped 4 bases and J dropped 1; count of bases not matched to a gene: 9. The CDR3 loop spans 17 amino acids. The CDR3 protein is CASSPGGLAGRSYEQYF. The CDR3, as DNA: TGTGCCAGCAGCCCCGGAGGACTAGCGGGGCGTTCCTACGAGCAGTACTTC.

The chain has TRBV20-1 and TRBJ2-5, with TRBD2 as a possible D gene (6 bases). The CDR3 runs 12 residues. V shed 5 bases and J shed 7 bases, with 14 bases lying between them. The germline gives CDR1 DFQATT, CDR2 SNEGSKA (reference sequence). CDR3 in amino acids: CSAGDSVGTQYF. DNA for the CDR3: TGCAGTGCTGGGGACTCAGTGGGGACCCAGTACTTC.

V is TRBV5-1 and J is TRBJ1-1, with 8 bases lining up with TRBD1. The V segment lost 0 bases and the J segment 1 base; nucleotides outside the gene matches: 5. The CDR3 runs 16 residues. Germline V gives CDR1 SGHRS, CDR2 YFSETQ. CDR3 region: CASSLGHRGKNTEAFF. CDR3 coding DNA: TGCGCCAGCAGCTTGGGACACAGGGGGAAGAACACTGAAGCTTTCTTT.

The rearrangement joins TRBV29-1 to TRBJ2-2; TRBD1 aligns across 7 bases. CDR1 is SQVTM, CDR2 ANQGSEA, per germline. V gave up 5 bases and J gave up 3 bases; unmatched junction bases: 6. The CDR3 is 14 amino acids. CDR3 amino acids: CSVILQGDTGELFF. CDR3 in DNA: TGCAGCGTTATATTGCAGGGGGACACCGGGGAGCTGTTTTTT.

The chain is built from TRBV5-1 and TRBJ2-7, with a possible D match to TRBD2 (6 bases). V was clipped by 5 bases and J by 12 bases, with 27 bases between them. The CDR3 loop spans 15 amino acids. Germline-derived CDR1 and CDR2 are SGHRS and YFSETQ. CDR3 in DNA: TGCGCCAGCAGGCCGGCGGTGGGGACTCCCAGTGCGGGGTACTTC. Residues: CASRPAVGTPSAGYF.

This clonotype was seen only a few times. The chain links TRBV28 to TRBJ1-1, with 11 positions matching TRBD1. CDR3 length: 16 amino acids. Germline V gives CDR1 MDHEN, CDR2 SYDVKM. The V segment lost 6 bases and the J segment 4 bases; nucleotides outside the gene matches: 10. The CDR3 DNA follows: TGTGCCAGCAGCTCCCGCCGGGACAGGGGGACCACTGAAGCTTTCTTT. Protein sequence: CASSSRRDRGTTEAFF. The complete variable domain, with remaining parts taken from reference TRBV28 and TRBJ1-1, reads DVKVTQSSRYLVKRTGEKVFLECVQDMDHENMFWYRQDPGLGLRLIYFSYDVKMKEKGDIPEGYSVSREKKERFSLILESASTNQTSMYLCASSSRRDRGTTEAFFGQGTRLTVV.

This chain uses TRBV5-4 with TRBJ2-3, with D perhaps matching TRBD2 (5 bases). V dropped 4 bases and J dropped 5 bases, with 11 bases sitting between them. In germline, CDR1 is SGHNT, CDR2 YYREEE (reference sequence). The CDR3 length is 13 residues. This CDR3 is CASSARRIDTQYF. CDR3 in DNA: TGTGCCAGCAGCGCGAGGAGGATAGATACGCAGTATTTT.

The chain joins TRBV4-1 to TRBJ2-5; tentatively, D is TRBD1 (5 bases). V lost 2 bases to trimming and J lost 0 bases, with 10 bases between them. The CDR3 totals 15 residues. CDR1 is MGHRA and CDR2 is YSYEKL in the germline V gene. CDR3 DNA sequence: TGCGCCAGCAGCCAACCTGACAGAAACCAAGAGACCCAGTACTTC. The encoded protein is CASSQPDRNQETQYF.

The J gene is TRBJ2-2, the V gene TRBV5-4; no firm D call. The length of the CDR3 is 16 residues. The germline V gene has CDR1 SGHNT and CDR2 YYREEE (reference sequence). Trimming left V 4 bases short and J 6 bases short, with 19 bases between. The CDR3 here is CASSPVVNRGPGELFF. CDR3 nucleotides: TGTGCCAGCAGCCCCGTTGTGAATCGAGGACCCGGGGAGCTGTTTTTT.

This clonotype was detected only once. The gene calls are TRBV5-1 and TRBJ1-5, with 8 bases matching TRBD1. This CDR3 region has 14 residues. V lost 3 bases to trimming and J lost 4 bases; unmatched junction nucleotides: 3. In germline, CDR1 is SGHRS, CDR2 YFSETQ. The chain's CDR3 is CASSYGQGNQPQHF. The CDR3 DNA sequence: TGCGCCAGCAGCTACGGACAGGGAAATCAGCCCCAGCATTTT.

The CDR3 sequence: CSVEDSGVNTGELFF. Here the CDR3 DNA reads TGCAGCGTTGAGGATAGCGGGGTAAACACCGGGGAGCTGTTTTTT. The chain links TRBV29-1 to TRBJ2-2, with 8 bases matching TRBD2. The V gene's germline CDR1 is SQVTM and CDR2 ANQGSEA. The CDR3 has 15 amino acids. V lost 3 bases and J lost 2; bases outside the gene matches: 5.

The chain combines TRBV18 with TRBJ2-2; perhaps D is TRBD1 or TRBD2 (5 bases each). Trimming removed 1 base from V and 1 base from J, with 10 bases in between. The CDR3 spans 16 residues. Germline-derived CDR1 and CDR2 are KGHSH and LQKENI. The CDR3 nucleotides are TGTGCCAGCTCACCACGACGGGGACGGAACACCGGGGAGCTGTTTTTT. Amino acid sequence: CASSPRRGRNTGELFF. Supplemented by reference TRBV18 and TRBJ2-2, the full variable domain reads NAGVMQNPRHLVRRRGQEARLRCSPMKGHSHVYWYRQLPEEGLKFMVYLQKENIIDESGMPKERFSAEFPKEGPSILRIQQVVRGDSAAYFCASSPRRGRNTGELFFGEGSRLTVL.

V usage is TRBV10-3 and J usage is TRBJ2-2; maybe TRBD1 (6 bases). V lost 2 bases to trimming and J lost 3 bases, with 16 bases between them. Germline V CDR1 and CDR2: ENHRY, SYGVKD. This CDR3 spans 17 amino acids. In DNA, the CDR3 is TGTGCCATCAGTGAGCCGCCTGGGCAGGGGTACACCGGGGAGCTGTTTTTT. Encoded protein: CAISEPPGQGYTGELFF.

This sequence joins TRBV28 and TRBJ1-2; weak D call: TRBD1 (5 bases). V dropped 1 base and J dropped 4 bases, with 22 bases sitting between them. CDR1 and CDR2 (germline): MDHEN, SYDVKM. This CDR3 region has 18 residues. The CDR3 protein is CASSLSGGFSRGTYGYTF. CDR3 nucleotide sequence: TGTGCCAGCAGTTTATCGGGTGGGTTTTCGAGAGGGACCTATGGCTACACCTTC.

CDR3 sequence (DNA): TGCGCCAGCAGCTCTGACTCAGGAGGGGACGAGCAGTACTTC. It specifies CASSSDSGGDEQYF. This chain joins TRBV5-1 and TRBJ2-7; tentatively, D is TRBD2 (6 bases). Germline V gives CDR1 SGHRS, CDR2 YFSETQ. V was cut by 3 bases and J by 5 bases, with 15 bases left in between. CDR3 length: 14 residues.